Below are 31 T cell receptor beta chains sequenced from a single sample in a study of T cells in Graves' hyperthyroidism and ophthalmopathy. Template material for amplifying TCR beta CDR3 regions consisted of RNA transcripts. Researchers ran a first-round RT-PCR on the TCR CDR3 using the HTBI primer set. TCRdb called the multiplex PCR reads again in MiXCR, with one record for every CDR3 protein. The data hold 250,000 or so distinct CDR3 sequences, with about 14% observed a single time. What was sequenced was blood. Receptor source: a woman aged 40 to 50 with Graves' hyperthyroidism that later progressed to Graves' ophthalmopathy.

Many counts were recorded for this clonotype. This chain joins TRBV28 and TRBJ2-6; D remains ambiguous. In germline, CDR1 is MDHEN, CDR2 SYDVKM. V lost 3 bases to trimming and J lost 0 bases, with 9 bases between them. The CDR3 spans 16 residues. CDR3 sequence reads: CASSFPPNSGANVLTF. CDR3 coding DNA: TGTGCCAGCAGTTTTCCCCCCAACTCTGGGGCCAACGTCCTGACTTTC.

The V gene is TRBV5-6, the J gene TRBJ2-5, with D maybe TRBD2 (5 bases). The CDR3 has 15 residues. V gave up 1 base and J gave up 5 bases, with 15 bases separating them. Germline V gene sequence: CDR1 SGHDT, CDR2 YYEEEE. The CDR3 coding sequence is TGTGCCAGCAGCTTGAAGTGGGAGAATTCGGAGACCCAGTACTTC. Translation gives CASSLKWENSETQYF.

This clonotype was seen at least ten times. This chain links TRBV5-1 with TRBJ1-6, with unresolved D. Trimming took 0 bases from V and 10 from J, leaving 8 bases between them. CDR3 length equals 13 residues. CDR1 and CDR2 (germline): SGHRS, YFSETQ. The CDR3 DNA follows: TGCGCCAGCAGCTTGGCTAACGTGTCACCCCTCCACTTT. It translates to CASSLANVSPLHF.

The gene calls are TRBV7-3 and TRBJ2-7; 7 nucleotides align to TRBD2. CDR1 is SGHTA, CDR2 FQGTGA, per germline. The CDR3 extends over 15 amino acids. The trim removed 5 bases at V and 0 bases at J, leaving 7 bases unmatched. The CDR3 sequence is CASSEAGALSYEQYF. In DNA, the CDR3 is TGTGCCAGCAGCGAGGCGGGAGCCCTCTCCTACGAGCAGTACTTC.

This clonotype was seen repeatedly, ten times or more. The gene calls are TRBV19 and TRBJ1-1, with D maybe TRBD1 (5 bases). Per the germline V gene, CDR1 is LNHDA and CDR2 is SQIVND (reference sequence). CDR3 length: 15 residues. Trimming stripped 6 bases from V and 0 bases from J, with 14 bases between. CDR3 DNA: TGTGCCAGTAGGTGGGACTTAGCGGTGAACACTGAAGCTTTCTTT. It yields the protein CASRWDLAVNTEAFF.

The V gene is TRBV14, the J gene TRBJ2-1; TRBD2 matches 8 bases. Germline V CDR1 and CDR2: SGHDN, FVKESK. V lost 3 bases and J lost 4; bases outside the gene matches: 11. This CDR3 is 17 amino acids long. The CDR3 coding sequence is TGTGCCAGCAGCCAGATGACTAGCGTTTACCCTTACAATGAGCAGTTCTTC. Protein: CASSQMTSVYPYNEQFF.

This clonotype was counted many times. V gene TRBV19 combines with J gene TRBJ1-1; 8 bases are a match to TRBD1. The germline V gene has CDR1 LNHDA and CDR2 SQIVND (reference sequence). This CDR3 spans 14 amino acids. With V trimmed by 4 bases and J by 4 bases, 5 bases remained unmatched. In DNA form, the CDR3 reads TGTGCCAGTAGTAAGGACAGGGTCGGCACTGAAGCTTTCTTT. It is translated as CASSKDRVGTEAFF.

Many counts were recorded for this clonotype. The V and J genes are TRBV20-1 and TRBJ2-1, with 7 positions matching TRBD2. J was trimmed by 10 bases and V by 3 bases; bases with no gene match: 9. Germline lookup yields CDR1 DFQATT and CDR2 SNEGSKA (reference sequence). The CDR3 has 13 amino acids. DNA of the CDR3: TGCAGTGCTAGGCCGTGGGGGGGGAGAGAGCAGTTCTTC. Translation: CSARPWGGREQFF.

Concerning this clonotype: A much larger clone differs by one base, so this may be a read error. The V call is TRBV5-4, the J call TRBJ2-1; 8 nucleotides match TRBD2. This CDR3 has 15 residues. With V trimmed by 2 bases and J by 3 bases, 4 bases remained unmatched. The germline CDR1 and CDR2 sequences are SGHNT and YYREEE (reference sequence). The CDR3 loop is CASSFSGIFYNEQFF. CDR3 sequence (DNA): TGTGCCAGCAGCTTTAGCGGGATCTTCTACAATGAGCAGTTCTTC.

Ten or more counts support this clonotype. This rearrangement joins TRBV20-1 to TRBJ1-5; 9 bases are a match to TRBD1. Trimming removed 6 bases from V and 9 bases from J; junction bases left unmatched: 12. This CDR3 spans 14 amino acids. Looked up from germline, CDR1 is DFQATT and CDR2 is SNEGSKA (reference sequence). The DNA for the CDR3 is TGCAGTGCCCATACAGGGGGCCGCAGCACGCCCCAGCATTTT. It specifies CSAHTGGRSTPQHF.

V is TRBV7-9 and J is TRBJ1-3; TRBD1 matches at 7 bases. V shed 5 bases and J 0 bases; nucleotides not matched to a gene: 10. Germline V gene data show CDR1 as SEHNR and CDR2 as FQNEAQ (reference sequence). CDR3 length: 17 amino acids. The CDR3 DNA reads TGTGCCAGCAGCCCTACCTTGACAGGGCCCTCTGGAAACACCATATATTTT. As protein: CASSPTLTGPSGNTIYF. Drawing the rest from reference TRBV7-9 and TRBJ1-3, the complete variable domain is DTGVSQNPRHKITKRGQNVTFRCDPISEHNRLYWYRQTLGQGPEFLTYFQNEAQLEKSRLLSDRFSAERPKGSFSTLEIQRTEQGDSAMYLCASSPTLTGPSGNTIYFGEGSWLTVV.

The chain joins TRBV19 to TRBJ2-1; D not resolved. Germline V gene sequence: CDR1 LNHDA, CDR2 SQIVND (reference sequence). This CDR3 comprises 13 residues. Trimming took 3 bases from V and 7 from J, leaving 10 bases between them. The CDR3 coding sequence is TGTGCCAGTAGTATGGCCAGCAGAAATGAGCAGTTCTTC. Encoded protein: CASSMASRNEQFF. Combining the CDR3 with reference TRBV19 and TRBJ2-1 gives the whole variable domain DGGITQSPKYLFRKEGQNVTLSCEQNLNHDAMYWYRQDPGQGLRLIYYSQIVNDFQKGDIAEGYSVSREKKESFPLTVTSAQKNPTAFYLCASSMASRNEQFFGPGTRLTVL.

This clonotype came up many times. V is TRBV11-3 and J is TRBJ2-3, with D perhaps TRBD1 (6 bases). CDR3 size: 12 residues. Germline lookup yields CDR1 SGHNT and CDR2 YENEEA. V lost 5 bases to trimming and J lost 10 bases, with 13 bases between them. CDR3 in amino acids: CASSTYGTSQYF. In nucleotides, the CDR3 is TGTGCCAGCAGCACATACGGGACATCGCAGTATTTT.

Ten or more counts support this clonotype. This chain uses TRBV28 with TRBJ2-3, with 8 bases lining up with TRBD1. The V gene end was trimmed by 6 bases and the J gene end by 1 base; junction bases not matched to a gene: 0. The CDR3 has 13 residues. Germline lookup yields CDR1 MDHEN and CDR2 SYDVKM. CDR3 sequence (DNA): TGTGCCAGCAGGGGACAGGGCACAGATACGCAGTATTTT. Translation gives CASRGQGTDTQYF.

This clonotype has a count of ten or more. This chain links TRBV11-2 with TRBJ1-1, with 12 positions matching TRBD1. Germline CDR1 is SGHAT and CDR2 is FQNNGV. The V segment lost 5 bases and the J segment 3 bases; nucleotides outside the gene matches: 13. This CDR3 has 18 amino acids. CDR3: CASSLVVGTGGMDTEAFF. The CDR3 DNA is TGTGCCAGCAGCCTGGTCGTGGGGACAGGGGGCATGGACACTGAAGCTTTCTTT.

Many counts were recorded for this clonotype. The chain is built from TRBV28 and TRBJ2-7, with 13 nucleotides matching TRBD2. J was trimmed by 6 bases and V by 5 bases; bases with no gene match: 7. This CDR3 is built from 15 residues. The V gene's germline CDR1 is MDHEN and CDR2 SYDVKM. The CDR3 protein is CASSGGTSGIGEQYF. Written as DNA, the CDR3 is TGTGCCAGCAGTGGGGGGACTAGCGGGATCGGCGAGCAGTACTTC.

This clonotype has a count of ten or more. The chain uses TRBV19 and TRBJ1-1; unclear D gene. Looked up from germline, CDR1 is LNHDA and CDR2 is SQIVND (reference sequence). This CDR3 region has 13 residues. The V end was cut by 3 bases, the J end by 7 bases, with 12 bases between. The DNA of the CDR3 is TGTGCCAGTAGTATTGGGGTTCCTAATGAAGCTTTCTTT. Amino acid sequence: CASSIGVPNEAFF.

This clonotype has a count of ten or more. The CDR3 sequence: CASSLSTGAGEGNTIYF. In nucleotides, the CDR3 is TGTGCCAGCAGCTTATCTACAGGGGCAGGGGAGGGAAACACCATATATTTT. The gene calls are TRBV7-2 and TRBJ1-3; TRBD1 matches at 7 bases. V trimming: 2 bases; J trimming: 4 bases; junction bases outside the gene matches: 11. CDR3 size: 17 residues. Germline CDR1 and CDR2: SGHTA and FQGNSA.

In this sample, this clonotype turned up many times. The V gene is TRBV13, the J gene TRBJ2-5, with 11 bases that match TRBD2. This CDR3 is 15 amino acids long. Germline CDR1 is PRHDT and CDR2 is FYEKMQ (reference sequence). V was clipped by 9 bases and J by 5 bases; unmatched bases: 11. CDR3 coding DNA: TGTGCCAGTACCAAGCTAGCGGGAGGAAACGAGACCCAGTACTTC. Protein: CASTKLAGGNETQYF.

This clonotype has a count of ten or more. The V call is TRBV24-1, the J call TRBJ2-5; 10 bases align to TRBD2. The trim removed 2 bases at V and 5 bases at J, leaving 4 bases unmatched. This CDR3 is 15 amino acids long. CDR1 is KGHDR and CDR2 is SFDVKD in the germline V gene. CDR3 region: CATSDWSGRAETQYF. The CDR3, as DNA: TGTGCCACCAGTGATTGGAGCGGGAGGGCGGAGACCCAGTACTTC.

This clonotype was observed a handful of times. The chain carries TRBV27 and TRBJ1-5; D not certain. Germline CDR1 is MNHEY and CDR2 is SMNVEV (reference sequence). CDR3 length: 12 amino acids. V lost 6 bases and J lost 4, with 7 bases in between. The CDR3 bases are TGTGCCAGCAGGAATCCAAATCAGCCCCAGCATTTT. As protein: CASRNPNQPQHF.

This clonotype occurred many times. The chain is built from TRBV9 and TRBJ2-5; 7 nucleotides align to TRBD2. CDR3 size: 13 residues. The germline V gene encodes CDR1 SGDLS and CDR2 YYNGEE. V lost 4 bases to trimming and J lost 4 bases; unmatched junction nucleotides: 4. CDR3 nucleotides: TGTGCCAGCAGCCCCGCGGGAGTAGAGACCCAGTACTTC. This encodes CASSPAGVETQYF.

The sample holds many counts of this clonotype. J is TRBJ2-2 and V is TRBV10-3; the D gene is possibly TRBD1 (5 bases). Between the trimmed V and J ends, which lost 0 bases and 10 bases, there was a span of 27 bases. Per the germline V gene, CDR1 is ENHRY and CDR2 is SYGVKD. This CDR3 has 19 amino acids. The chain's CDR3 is CAISESKSPWPQGSAELFF. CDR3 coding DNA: TGTGCCATCAGTGAGTCGAAAAGCCCCTGGCCCCAGGGATCGGCGGAGCTGTTTTTT.

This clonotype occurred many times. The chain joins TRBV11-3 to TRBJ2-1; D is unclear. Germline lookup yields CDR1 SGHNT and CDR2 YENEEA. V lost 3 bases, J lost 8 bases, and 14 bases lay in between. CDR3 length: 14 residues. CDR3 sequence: CASSFGAKRDEQFF. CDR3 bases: TGTGCCAGCAGCTTCGGAGCCAAGCGCGATGAGCAGTTCTTC.

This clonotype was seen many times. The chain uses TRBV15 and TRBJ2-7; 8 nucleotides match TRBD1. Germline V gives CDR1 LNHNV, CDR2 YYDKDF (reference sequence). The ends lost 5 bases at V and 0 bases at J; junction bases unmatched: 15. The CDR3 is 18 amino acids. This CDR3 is CATSPRDRLIRHSYEQYF. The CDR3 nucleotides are TGTGCCACCAGCCCCCGGGACAGGCTCATCCGTCACTCCTACGAGCAGTACTTC.

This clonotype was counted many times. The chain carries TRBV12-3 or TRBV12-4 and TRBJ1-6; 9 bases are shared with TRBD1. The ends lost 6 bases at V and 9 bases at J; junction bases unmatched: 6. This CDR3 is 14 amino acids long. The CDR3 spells CASRTGQGSSPLHF. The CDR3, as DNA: TGTGCCAGCAGGACGGGACAGGGTAGTTCACCCCTCCACTTT.

The CDR3 here is CASSPGGTSGSSSYEQYF. The CDR3 DNA reads TGTGCCAGCAGTCCGGGTGGGACTAGCGGCTCTTCCTCCTACGAGCAGTACTTC. This chain connects TRBV28 to TRBJ2-7; TRBD2 matches at 11 bases. The germline V gene has CDR1 MDHEN and CDR2 SYDVKM. CDR3 length: 18 amino acids. Trimming at V came to 5 bases and at J to 0 bases, leaving 12 bases not matched to a gene. Looking up the rest from reference TRBV28 and TRBJ2-7 gives the full variable domain: DVKVTQSSRYLVKRTGEKVFLECVQDMDHENMFWYRQDPGLGLRLIYFSYDVKMKEKGDIPEGYSVSREKKERFSLILESASTNQTSMYLCASSPGGTSGSSSYEQYFGPGTRLTVT.

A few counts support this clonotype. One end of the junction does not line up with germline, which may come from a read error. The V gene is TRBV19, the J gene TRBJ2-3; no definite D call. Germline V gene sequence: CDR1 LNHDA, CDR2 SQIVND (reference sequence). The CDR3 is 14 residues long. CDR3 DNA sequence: TGTGCCAGTTCGATGGGATTCGAGCCTGATAGGCAGTATTTT. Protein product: CASSMGFEPDRQYF.

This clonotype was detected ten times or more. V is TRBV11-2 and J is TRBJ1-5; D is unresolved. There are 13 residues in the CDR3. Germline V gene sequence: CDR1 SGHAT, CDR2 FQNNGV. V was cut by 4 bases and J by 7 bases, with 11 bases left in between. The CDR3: CASSSSLEQPQHF. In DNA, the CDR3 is TGTGCCAGCAGCTCATCCCTAGAACAGCCCCAGCATTTT. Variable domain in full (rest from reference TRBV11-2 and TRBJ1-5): EAGVAQSPRYKIIEKRQSVAFWCNPISGHATLYWYQQILGQGPKLLIQFQNNGVVDDSQLPKDRFSAERLKGVDSTLKIQPAKLEDSAVYLCASSSSLEQPQHFGDGTRLSIL.

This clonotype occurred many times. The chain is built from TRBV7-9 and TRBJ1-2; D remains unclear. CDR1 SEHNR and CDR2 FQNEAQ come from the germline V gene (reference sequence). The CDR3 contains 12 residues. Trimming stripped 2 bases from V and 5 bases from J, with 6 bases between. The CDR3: CASSLLGYGYTF. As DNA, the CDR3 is TGTGCCAGCAGCTTACTGGGGTATGGCTACACCTTC.

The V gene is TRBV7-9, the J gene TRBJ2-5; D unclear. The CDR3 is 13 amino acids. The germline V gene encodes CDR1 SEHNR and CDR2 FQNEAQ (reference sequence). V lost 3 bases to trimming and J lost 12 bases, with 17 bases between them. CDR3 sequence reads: CASSFEVPQREYF. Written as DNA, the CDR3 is TGTGCCAGCAGCTTCGAAGTCCCTCAACGGGAGTACTTC.